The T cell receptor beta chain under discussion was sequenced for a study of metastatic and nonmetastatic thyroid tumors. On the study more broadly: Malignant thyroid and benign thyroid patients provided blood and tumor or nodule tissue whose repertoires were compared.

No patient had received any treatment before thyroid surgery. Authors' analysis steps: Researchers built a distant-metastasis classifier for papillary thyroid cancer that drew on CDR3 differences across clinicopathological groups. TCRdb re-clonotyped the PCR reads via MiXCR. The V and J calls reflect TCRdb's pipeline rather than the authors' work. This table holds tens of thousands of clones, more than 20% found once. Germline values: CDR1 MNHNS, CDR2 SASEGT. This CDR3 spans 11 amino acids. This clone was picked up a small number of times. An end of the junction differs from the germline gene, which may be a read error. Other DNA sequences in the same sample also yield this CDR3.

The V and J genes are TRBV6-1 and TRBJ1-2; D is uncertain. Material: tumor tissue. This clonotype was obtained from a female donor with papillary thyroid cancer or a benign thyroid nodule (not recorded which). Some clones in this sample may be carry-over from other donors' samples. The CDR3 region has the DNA TGCGCCTGCAGGAAGTCGGCAGGCTACACCTTC. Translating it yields CACRKSAGYTF.